This TCR beta chain appears in the sequencing data of a study of control samples from healthy donors and cancer patients. Of note for this clone: Other DNA sequences in the sample encode the same CDR3.

CDR1 and CDR2 (germline): MNHNS, SASEGT. The CDR3 is 16 residues long. The ends were cut back, 1 base at V and 2 bases at J, with 13 bases in the middle. Produced via immunoSEQ multiplex PCR; TCRdb's table is partial and in-frame only. The profile shows 75,000 to 80,000 clones, about nine tenths of them singletons. Sequencing used PBMCs. The chain uses TRBV6-1 and TRBJ2-3; D may be TRBD2 (5 bases). The receptor was isolated from a woman aged 50 to 60 with colorectal cancer. This chain's CDR3 is CASSEGAGAHTDTQYF. CDR3 sequence (DNA): TGTGCCAGCAGTGAAGGGGCGGGCGCCCACACAGATACGCAGTATTTT.